The next 17 T cell receptor beta chains were all read from a single sample in a study of control samples from healthy donors and cancer patients. Generated by immunoSEQ multiplex PCR, the TCRdb table keeps only in-frame clones and is missing some. The sample lists tens of thousands of clones; around 87% were seen once. The material sequenced was PBMCs. The receptor source for this set is a woman aged 45-65 years with head and neck cancer.

The chain carries TRBV7-9 and TRBJ1-4; no firm D call. Trimming shortened V by 5 bases and J by 11 bases, and 12 bases separated the two germline ends. CDR1 and CDR2 from the germline V gene are SEHNR and FQNEAQ (reference sequence). The CDR3 is 12 amino acids. The DNA of the CDR3 is TGTGCCAGCAGCCCCCCAGAAGGGAAACTGTTTTTT. Translated: CASSPPEGKLFF.

The chain has TRBV4-3 and TRBJ2-1, with D perhaps matching TRBD2 (5 bases). Germline V gives CDR1 LGHNA, CDR2 YSLEER. The V end was cut by 0 bases, the J end by 9 bases, with 12 bases between. The CDR3 loop spans 14 amino acids. The CDR3 is CASSQEGGFGEQFF. The CDR3, as DNA: TGCGCCAGCAGCCAAGAAGGAGGATTCGGTGAGCAGTTCTTC.

This chain connects TRBV3-1 (or the pseudogene TRBV3-2) to TRBJ2-3; TRBD2 matches 7 bases. Trimming removed 1 base from V and 3 bases from J; junction bases left unmatched: 4. The CDR3 spans 15 residues. The germline gives CDR1 LGHDT, CDR2 YNNKEL (reference sequence). The CDR3 region has the DNA TGTGCCAGCAGCCAAGTGGGGGGGGGAACAGATACGCAGTATTTT. It specifies CASSQVGGGTDTQYF.

The chain combines TRBV29-1 with TRBJ1-2; D is perhaps TRBD1 (5 bases). Trimming took 4 bases from V and 10 from J, leaving 7 bases between them. This CDR3 has 9 amino acids. Germline CDR1 SQVTM, CDR2 ANQGSEA. CDR3: CSVGGDYTF. The DNA for the CDR3 is TGCAGCGTTGGAGGGGACTACACCTTC.

The chain recombines TRBV28 with TRBJ1-5, with TRBD1 matching over 8 bases. J lost 1 base, V lost 5 bases, and 4 bases had no gene match. In germline, CDR1 is MDHEN, CDR2 SYDVKM. The CDR3 has 15 amino acids. CDR3 region: CASSKRTGSNQPQHF. The CDR3 DNA follows: TGTGCCAGCAGTAAGCGGACAGGGAGCAATCAGCCCCAGCATTTT.

The gene calls are TRBV6-5 and TRBJ2-7; D not certain. CDR1 and CDR2 (germline): MNHEY, SVGAGI. The CDR3 runs to 16 residues. V was pared by 0 bases and J by 2 bases, with 14 bases between. CDR3 nucleotides: TGTGCCAGCAGTTACTCGGGGTCGGCCAGCGCCTACGAGCAGTACTTC. It codes for CASSYSGSASAYEQYF.

The chain carries TRBV6-4 and TRBJ2-6, with D possibly called TRBD1 or TRBD2 (6 bases each). V gave up 5 bases and J gave up 3 bases, with 11 bases separating them. Germline CDR1 and CDR2: MRHNA and SNTAGT. The CDR3 sequence is 15 residues long. The DNA of the CDR3 is TGTGCCAGCAGTCCGGAGGGGGATGGGGCCAACGTCCTGACTTTC. Protein: CASSPEGDGANVLTF.

The V call is TRBV3-1 (or the pseudogene TRBV3-2), the J call TRBJ2-3; D perhaps matches TRBD1 (5 bases). V was clipped by 6 bases and J by 2 bases, with 18 bases between them. Looked up from germline, CDR1 is LGHDT and CDR2 is YNNKEL (reference sequence). CDR3 length equals 16 residues. Written as DNA, the CDR3 is TGTGCCAGCAGTTCAGGGATCCCGGTCGTCACAGATACGCAGTATTTT. This codes for CASSSGIPVVTDTQYF.

This chain connects TRBV7-6 to TRBJ2-4, with unresolved D. The V end lost 1 base, the J end lost 2 bases, and 12 bases lay between the germline ends. Germline CDR1 and CDR2: SGHVS and FNYEAQ. This CDR3 has 16 residues. The CDR3 region has the DNA TGTGCCAGCAGCTTAGGTTCCCTAGGGACCAAAAACATTCAGTACTTC. Protein sequence: CASSLGSLGTKNIQYF. The complete variable domain, with remaining parts taken from reference TRBV7-6 and TRBJ2-4, reads GAGVSQSPRYKVTKRGQDVALRCDPISGHVSLYWYRQALGQGPEFLTYFNYEAQQDKSGLPNDRFSAERPEGSISTLTIQRTEQRDSAMYRCASSLGSLGTKNIQYFGAGTRLSVL.

The chain couples TRBV30 to TRBJ2-1; TRBD2 agrees at 14 bases. The CDR3 is made up of 14 amino acids. Germline values: CDR1 GTSNPN, CDR2 SVGIG (reference sequence). V dropped 6 bases and J dropped 4; count of bases not matched to a gene: 2. The CDR3 DNA reads as TGTGCCTGCCGGACTAGCGGGGGGTACAATGAGCAGTTCTTC. Translated: CACRTSGGYNEQFF.

This clone was recorded a few times. The J gene is TRBJ1-1, the V gene TRBV5-1; D is undetermined. The CDR3 runs to 13 residues. The germline gives CDR1 SGHRS, CDR2 YFSETQ. Trimming cost V 2 bases and J 3 bases, with 8 bases left between them. The CDR3 DNA sequence: TGCGCCAGCAGCTTAGATGGGCACACTGAAGCTTTCTTT. The encoded protein is CASSLDGHTEAFF.

V gene TRBV6-5 combines with J gene TRBJ2-1; D may be TRBD1 (7 bases). CDR3 length: 14 amino acids. CDR1 and CDR2 (germline): MNHEY, SVGAGI. V lost 11 bases, J lost 2 bases, and 16 bases lay in between. CDR3 amino acids: CAGLGGGPYNEQFF. The CDR3 DNA reads TGTGCCGGTCTAGGAGGGGGCCCCTACAATGAGCAGTTCTTC.

The chain joins TRBV28 to TRBJ1-1; 7 bases are a match to TRBD1. The CDR3 contains 13 residues. Unmatched junction bases numbered 5, after V lost 5 bases and J lost 5 bases. The germline V gene encodes CDR1 MDHEN and CDR2 SYDVKM. The CDR3 bases are TGTGCCAGCAGTCCGGGACAGATGACTGAAGCTTTCTTT. Translated, it gives CASSPGQMTEAFF.

Only one count was recorded for this clone. The genes are TRBV2 and TRBJ2-7; 9 nucleotides match TRBD2. V lost 4 bases, J lost 6 bases, and 7 bases stayed unmatched. CDR1 is SNHLY, CDR2 FYNNEI, per germline. This CDR3 comprises 14 residues. CDR3 sequence (DNA): TGTGCCAGCAGTGGGGGGACTAGCTCTATCGAGCAGTACTTC. It is translated as CASSGGTSSIEQYF.

The chain has TRBV6-5 and TRBJ2-1; D is ambiguous. Germline CDR1 reads MNHEY; CDR2 reads SVGAGI. Between the trimmed V and J ends, which lost 6 bases and 0 bases, there was a span of 12 bases. CDR3 size: 15 residues. CDR3 loop: CASSRSRSSYNEQFF. DNA of the CDR3: TGTGCCAGCAGCCGGTCCAGGAGCTCCTACAATGAGCAGTTCTTC.

The rearrangement links TRBV3-1 (or the pseudogene TRBV3-2) to TRBJ2-7; D is uncertain. The V gene's germline CDR1 is LGHDT and CDR2 YNNKEL (reference sequence). Trimming took 1 base from V and 4 from J, leaving 14 bases between them. This CDR3 contains 15 residues. In DNA, the CDR3 is TGTGCCAGCAGCCAAGTATCCCACTCTCCGTACGAGCAGTACTTC. It encodes CASSQVSHSPYEQYF.

The chain has TRBV3-1 (or the pseudogene TRBV3-2) and TRBJ1-5, with D unresolved. The CDR3 consists of 15 residues. Germline-derived CDR1 and CDR2 are LGHDT and YNNKEL (reference sequence). Trimming cost V 1 base and J 7 bases, with 14 bases left between them. The CDR3 protein is CASSQGPGPGQPQHF. CDR3 DNA sequence: TGTGCCAGCAGCCAAGGACCCGGGCCAGGACAGCCCCAGCATTTT.